Listed below are T cell receptor beta chains from one sample, sequenced in a study of OX40 agonist ivuxolimab in advanced cancers. The assay was immunoSEQ multiplex PCR, and TCRdb's table has in-frame clones only and misses some. Among about 79,000 clones listed, 75% to 95% were seen once. The sequences come from CD4+ or CD8+ T cells sorted from blood, collected in a trial of the OX40 agonist ivuxolimab. These receptors all come from an adult with an advanced solid tumor such as melanoma, head and neck, liver or kidney cancer. The CDR3 runs from the conserved cysteine through the conserved F or W. A D gene is named only where the DNA matches it firmly. Some rows have no size entry. The others give once, few or many, or a class for an expanded clone.

j_call,d_call,clone_size,v_call,cdr3_aa,cdr3_nt
TRBJ2-7,TRBD1,.,TRBV7-9,CASSPDRGSYYEQYF,TGTGCCAGCAGCCCCGACAGGGGGAGCTACTACGAGCAGTACTTC
TRBJ2-1,.,.,TRBV15,CATSRDVGVRDYEQFF,TGTGCCACCAGCAGAGATGTAGGGGTTCGGGATTATGAGCAGTTCTTC
TRBJ1-1,.,.,TRBV5-1,CASRQTGENTEAFF,TGCGCCAGCAGACAAACGGGGGAAAACACTGAAGCTTTCTTT
TRBJ2-1,.,.,TRBV9,CASSVTGTTYNEQFF,TGTGCCAGCAGCGTAACAGGGACCACCTACAATGAGCAGTTCTTC
TRBJ2-1,.,.,TRBV9,CASSGEVWGSYNEQFF,TGTGCCAGCAGCGGGGAGGTTTGGGGATCCTACAATGAGCAGTTCTTC
TRBJ2-3,.,once,TRBV9,CASSARGRDTQYF,TGTGCCAGCAGCGCCAGGGGTAGAGATACGCAGTATTTT
TRBJ2-3,TRBD2,.,TRBV18,CASSPWTSGRDTQYF,TGTGCCAGCTCACCCTGGACTAGCGGGAGAGATACGCAGTATTTT
TRBJ1-2,.,.,TRBV6-5,CASSYFMGRGEGYTF,TGTGCCAGCAGTTACTTTATGGGAAGGGGGGAGGGCTACACCTTC
TRBJ2-5,TRBD1,.,TRBV7-9,CASSLLGQGQETQYF,TGTGCCAGCAGCTTGCTAGGACAGGGACAAGAGACCCAGTACTTC
TRBJ2-1,.,.,TRBV10-2,CASSDWISMEEQFF,TGCGCCAGCAGTGACTGGATTTCAATGGAGGAGCAGTTCTTC
TRBJ2-7,.,.,TRBV21-1,CASSKQASASYEQYF,TGTGCCAGCAGCAAACAGGCTAGCGCCTCCTACGAGCAGTACTTC
TRBJ1-5,.,.,TRBV5-8,CASEHKSPRQGWGNQPQHF,TGTGCCAGCGAACATAAGTCCCCAAGGCAGGGCTGGGGCAATCAGCCCCAGCATTTT
TRBJ2-7,.,.,TRBV13,CASSLGGGETFSPDF,TGTGCCAGCAGCTTAGGTGGCGGAGAGACTTTTAGTCCAGACTTC
TRBJ2-4,.,.,TRBV7-2,CASSPHYQAKNIQYF,TGTGCCAGCAGCCCACATTACCAAGCCAAAAACATTCAGTACTTC
TRBJ2-5,.,.,TRBV6-1,CASREYRRIQETQYF,TGTGCCAGCAGAGAGTACAGGCGGATCCAAGAGACCCAGTACTTC
TRBJ2-3,.,.,TRBV30,CAWMSGAQYF,TGTGCCTGGATGTCCGGGGCGCAGTATTTT
TRBJ2-7,.,.,TRBV27,CASSLFLGSPHEQYF,TGTGCCAGCAGTTTATTTCTCGGGAGCCCCCACGAGCAGTACTTC
TRBJ1-5,.,.,TRBV7-8,CASSIGTPYSNQPQHF,TGTGCCAGCAGCATTGGGACACCTTATAGCAATCAGCCCCAGCATTTT
TRBJ2-2,.,few,TRBV2,CASSTGPFGELFF,TGTGCCAGCAGTACTGGACCTTTCGGGGAGCTGTTTTTT
TRBJ2-3,.,.,TRBV18,CASSPGDTDTQYF,TGTGCCAGCTCACCAGGGGACACAGATACGCAGTATTTT
TRBJ1-4,.,.,TRBV9,CASSVGAGNEKLFF,TGTGCCAGCAGCGTAGGGGCAGGTAATGAAAAACTGTTTTTT
TRBJ2-1,TRBD2,few,TRBV14,CASSQNPGLAGGGEQFF,TGTGCCAGCAGCCAGAATCCGGGACTAGCGGGAGGCGGTGAGCAGTTCTTC
TRBJ2-7,.,.,TRBV18,CASSPPNQGPYF,TGTGCCAGCTCACCACCGAACCAGGGGCCGTACTTC
TRBJ2-2,TRBD2,.,TRBV5-1,CASRSLAGNTGELFF,TGCGCCAGCAGATCACTAGCGGGGAACACCGGGGAGCTGTTTTTT
TRBJ2-1,TRBD1,.,TRBV5-8,CASSLGQGRNGEQFF,TGTGCCAGCAGCCTAGGACAGGGGAGGAACGGTGAGCAGTTCTTC
TRBJ1-5,.,.,TRBV29-1,CSVHGTESLSNQPQHF,TGCAGCGTTCACGGGACCGAATCCCTCTCCAATCAGCCCCAGCATTTT
TRBJ2-1,TRBD2,.,TRBV28,CASRMTGHRAGGKHNEQFF,TGTGCCAGCAGAATGACAGGCCACCGAGCGGGGGGGAAACACAATGAGCAGTTCTTC
TRBJ1-5,TRBD1,.,TRBV5-1,CASSLWTGPNQPQHF,TGCGCCAGCAGCCTATGGACAGGGCCCAATCAGCCCCAGCATTTT
TRBJ2-2,TRBD1,.,TRBV18,CASSPPDRGNTGELFF,TGTGCCAGCTCCCCCCCCGACAGGGGGAACACCGGGGAGCTGTTTTTT
TRBJ2-5,.,.,TRBV5-1,CASSLQGQETQYF,TGCGCCAGCAGCTTACAGGGTCAAGAGACCCAGTACTTC
TRBJ1-5,.,.,TRBV28,CASSLQGRQPQHF,TGTGCCAGCAGTTTACAGGGCAGGCAGCCCCAGCATTTT
TRBJ2-1,.,few,TRBV7-3,CASSLGPYNEQFF,TGTGCCAGCAGCTTAGGGCCCTACAATGAGCAGTTCTTC
TRBJ1-5,.,.,TRBV6-1,CASSENFVGGSNQPQHF,TGTGCCAGCAGTGAAAACTTTGTCGGAGGGAGCAATCAGCCCCAGCATTTT
TRBJ2-7,TRBD1,.,TRBV28,CASTVQGAYEQYF,TGTGCCAGCACTGTACAGGGGGCCTACGAGCAGTACTTC
TRBJ2-3,TRBD2,.,TRBV7-3,CASSKAGPPTDTQYF,TGTGCCAGCTCCAAAGCGGGACCCCCCACAGATACGCAGTATTTT
TRBJ2-2,TRBD1,.,TRBV7-3,CASSPHPTGGGGELFF,TGTGCCAGCAGCCCCCACCCGACAGGGGGGGGCGGGGAGCTGTTTTTT
TRBJ1-3,.,.,TRBV11-2,CASSLGLAGNTIYF,TGTGCCAGCAGCCTCGGGTTGGCTGGAAACACCATATATTTT
TRBJ1-4,.,.,TRBV18,CASSPRGSNEKLFF,TGTGCCAGCTCACCAAGGGGATCTAATGAAAAACTGTTTTTT
TRBJ2-3,TRBD1,.,TRBV12-5,CASGTQGITDTQYF,TGTGCTAGTGGTACACAGGGGATCACAGATACGCAGTATTTT
TRBJ2-7,.,.,TRBV27,CASEGTYGPEQYF,TGTGCCAGCGAGGGGACCTATGGGCCCGAGCAGTACTTC
TRBJ1-1,.,.,TRBV6-1,CASSANLGTEAFF,TGTGCCAGCAGTGCTAACCTGGGCACTGAAGCTTTCTTT
TRBJ2-7,.,few,TRBV5-4,CASSAGQMRIEQYF,TGTGCCAGCAGCGCAGGACAGATGCGGATCGAGCAGTACTTC
TRBJ2-3,.,.,TRBV10-3,CAISGQGKDTQYF,TGTGCCATCAGTGGGCAGGGAAAAGATACGCAGTATTTT
TRBJ2-2,.,.,TRBV5-1,CASSLSRGTGELFF,TGCGCCAGCAGCTTGAGTCGGGGGACCGGGGAGCTGTTTTTT
TRBJ2-3,TRBD2,.,TRBV28,CASSFAGGTDTQYF,TGTGCCAGCAGTTTTGCGGGGGGCACAGATACGCAGTATTTT
TRBJ2-3,TRBD2,.,TRBV10-3,CAISPLAGAGDTQYF,TGTGCCATCAGCCCACTAGCGGGAGCCGGGGATACGCAGTATTTT
TRBJ1-5,.,.,TRBV11-2,CASSLSDRYQPQHF,TGTGCCAGCAGCTTATCGGACAGATATCAGCCCCAGCATTTT
TRBJ2-7,.,.,TRBV4-1,CASSQVPLTGSYEQYF,TGCGCCAGCAGCCAAGTTCCCCTAACAGGGTCCTACGAGCAGTACTTC
TRBJ2-2,.,.,TRBV6-9,CASSYGGLDSFDGGPNTGELFF,TGTGCCAGCAGTTATGGGGGACTGGACAGTTTTGACGGCGGGCCGAACACCGGGGAGCTGTTTTTT
TRBJ1-1,.,.,TRBV6-4,CASRDRLNTEAFF,TGTGCCAGCAGAGACAGGTTGAACACTGAAGCTTTCTTT
TRBJ2-5,TRBD1,.,TRBV28,CASSLAITGGETQYF,TGTGCCAGCAGTTTAGCTATCACAGGGGGTGAGACCCAGTACTTC
TRBJ2-3,.,.,TRBV10-1,CASSDLLGTDTQYF,TGCGCCAGCAGTGATCTTCTCGGAACAGATACGCAGTATTTT
TRBJ1-1,.,.,TRBV6-4,CASSLGVGVNTEAFF,TGTGCCAGCAGCCTCGGAGTCGGGGTTAACACTGAAGCTTTCTTT
TRBJ1-3,.,once,TRBV5-6,CASSLNGVAGNTIYF,TGTGCCAGCAGCTTGAACGGGGTAGCTGGAAACACCATATATTTT
TRBJ2-5,.,.,TRBV7-9,CASMLSGAQGTQYF,TGTGCCAGCATGCTGTCAGGGGCCCAGGGGACCCAGTACTTC
TRBJ1-1,.,.,TRBV7-9,CASAETSGAEAFF,TGTGCCAGCGCGGAGACCTCGGGCGCTGAAGCTTTCTTT
TRBJ2-1,.,.,TRBV5-5,CASSLTAMYNEQFF,TGTGCCAGCAGCTTGACCGCCATGTACAATGAGCAGTTCTTC
TRBJ2-7,TRBD2,.,TRBV18,CASSPSRGRAYEQYF,TGTGCCAGCTCACCCTCTCGCGGGAGGGCGTACGAGCAGTACTTC
TRBJ2-1,.,.,TRBV9,CASSVYGFNEQFF,TGTGCCAGCAGCGTTTACGGGTTCAATGAGCAGTTCTTC
TRBJ2-7,.,.,TRBV6-1,CASSDFTLSYEQYF,TGTGCCAGCAGTGATTTCACCCTATCCTACGAGCAGTACTTC